This TCR beta chain comes out of a study of T cells in Graves' hyperthyroidism and ophthalmopathy (dated by TCRdb to the late 2010s). Context from the whole study: Peripheral blood samples were taken at initial diagnosis, before any treatment was given. TCR V-J signatures able to tell the groups apart were searched for in a discovery cohort of about a hundred patients, of whom around 43 had Graves' ophthalmopathy and roughly 59 had stable Graves' hyperthyroidism. The paper reports TCR Vbeta CDR3 sequencing of about 140 peripheral blood samples: approximately 43 ophthalmopathy, under 85 hyperthyroidism and approximately 17 progressor patients. Prospective prediction of ophthalmopathy was tested in an independent validation cohort of about 19 hyperthyroidism patients and 17 patients who later progressed to ophthalmopathy. After blood sampling, hyperthyroidism patients were treated with methimazole at a starting dose of 30 mg daily, and ophthalmopathy patients were treated with high-dose intravenous methylprednisolone. Thyroid tissue and blood T-cell repertoires from about six Graves' hyperthyroidism patients were also compared in the study. The approximately 95 discovery patients were divided at random into training and test sets in a 7:3 ratio. Points the paper makes about the study in general: Most expanded thyroid clonotypes (frequency above 0.001) were also found in blood, which suggests that blood repertoires may mirror thyroid immune responses. No statistical method was used to set the sample size in advance, and investigators knew the group allocation. A 13 V-J signature model separated ophthalmopathy from stable hyperthyroidism, with roughly 88% sensitivity and around 84% specificity in cross-validation and 80%/75% in testing. In validation, progression to ophthalmopathy was predicted by the model with nearly 71% sensitivity and 72% to 85% specificity, a median of approximately 6.5 months before onset.

Graves' hyperthyroidism was defined as stable when no progression to ophthalmopathy occurred over 18 months of follow-up. Hyperthyroidism patients were aged 18 to 65 years and newly diagnosed, with disease duration of less than 2 months. The study excluded patients with uncontrolled infections, other autoimmune diseases, pregnancy or lactation. Clinical symptoms, serum thyroxine and TRAb, thyroid ultrasound, and orbital computed tomography formed the basis for the diagnoses. PBMCs were isolated from 10 ml of fresh peripheral blood by Ficoll-Paque density gradient centrifugation. Total RNA was extracted using Trizol reagent, and RNA quality was assessed on an Agilent 2100 Bioanalyzer. The CDR3 spans 13 residues, from the cysteine through the phenylalanine. Solely the CDR3 DNA is kept, with 39 bases framed from the first base. Per the germline V gene (reference sequence), MNHEY is the CDR1 and SMNVEV is the CDR2. V loses 5 bases, J loses 6 bases, and the germline ends lie 14 bases apart.

The TCR beta CDR3 regions were amplified from the RNA transcripts. For the first round of RT-PCR on the TCR CDR3, the HTBI primer set was used together with the Qiagen OneStep RT-PCR kit. A second multiplex PCR round built the libraries, followed by size selection and purification. Libraries were sequenced paired-end with 100 bp reads on an Illumina HiSeq2000. From the authors' description of their analysis: SOAPnuke was used to process the raw data, throwing out any read that contained adapters or uncalled bases, had a mean Phred below 15, or lacked an exact constant-primer or identifier match. High-quality paired reads were merged with COPE v1.2.5, and unique nucleotide sequences were defined as clonotypes. MiTCR v1.1 was used to align the clonotypes against IMGT TRBV, TRBD and TRBJ reference segments. The analysis included only V-J combinations with a frequency above 0.0001, which together covered around 99% of the repertoires. The TCS score was defined as F50 (clonal expansion) divided by E x V (chaos), with BLOSUM62-based TCRdist calculated between CDR3 peptides within each V-J. Welch's t-statistics and random forest reduced 514 V-J features to roughly 13, which were used in a naive Bayes classifier (R e1071). Using fastp trimming at Q25 and MiXCR clonotype assembly, TCRdb reanalyzed the public sequencing data and kept in-frame beta chains. A single entry per CDR3 protein holds the most common genes and DNA from its merged rows. For this entry, the V and J calls and clone size follow TCRdb and not the study's own pipeline. This sample has some 760,000 distinct CDR3 sequences in its table, and about 15% of those were observed once. The ten largest account for roughly 10% of the sample.

In its sample, this clonotype was seen many times. The specificity of this receptor is unknown. No base quality information exists; no much larger clone differs at one position. The sequence links TRBV27 to TRBJ2-7, with the identity of the D gene unclear. Sequencing was done on a sample of blood. The clonotype comes from a woman between 18 and 29 years old with Graves' hyperthyroidism. CDR3 loop: CASSIQIRSEQYF. The nucleotides are TGTGCCAGCAGTATACAAATCCGGTCCGAGCAGTACTTC.